The sequence of this T cell receptor beta chain was determined in a study of T cell repertoires in cytomegalovirus infection. Across the whole study: Recently identified HLA-C-restricted and well-studied HLA-B-restricted CMV epitopes were used. Both CMV infection and a matching HLA type were indicated by public TCR beta signatures.

Study-wide findings and caveats: Accumulated public TCR beta family frequency recognized individuals carrying CMV together with the relevant HLA. Ex vivo, HLA-C-restricted CMV-specific TCR beta clonotypes prevailed over the rest of the response.

Germline CDR1 SGHDN, CDR2 FVKESK. The CDR3 totals 18 residues. MiXCR was run by TCRdb on the reads, yielding one entry per CDR3 protein. The table includes 110,000 to 150,000 distinct CDR3 sequences, more than 25% detected once. As concerns this clonotype: Its antigen is currently unknown. Mismatch with germline at one junction end may stem from a read error.

The sequenced sample was CD8+ T cells from cultured PBMCs, obtained from culture after CMV antigen stimulation. The V gene is TRBV14, the J gene TRBJ1-4; D is ambiguous. This clonotype was obtained from a human donor in good health (CMV status not recorded). Some clones in this sample may be carry-over from other donors' samples. The CDR3 sequence: CASSEDPINSATNEKLFF. CDR3 coding DNA: TGTGCCAGCAGCGAAGATCCGATCAACTCTGCAACTAATGAAAAACTGTTTTTT.